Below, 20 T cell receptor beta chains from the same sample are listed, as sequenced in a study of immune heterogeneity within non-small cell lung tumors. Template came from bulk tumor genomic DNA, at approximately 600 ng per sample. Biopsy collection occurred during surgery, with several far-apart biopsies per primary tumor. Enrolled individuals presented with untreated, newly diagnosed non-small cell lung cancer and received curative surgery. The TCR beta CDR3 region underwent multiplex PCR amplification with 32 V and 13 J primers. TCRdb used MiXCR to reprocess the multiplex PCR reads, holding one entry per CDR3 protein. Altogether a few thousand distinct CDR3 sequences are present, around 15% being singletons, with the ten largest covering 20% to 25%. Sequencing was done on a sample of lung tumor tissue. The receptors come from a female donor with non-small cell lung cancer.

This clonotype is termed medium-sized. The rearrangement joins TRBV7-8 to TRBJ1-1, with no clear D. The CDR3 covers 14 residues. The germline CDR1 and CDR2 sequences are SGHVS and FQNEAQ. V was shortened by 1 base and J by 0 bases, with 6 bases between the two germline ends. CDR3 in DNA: TGTGCCAGCAGCTTAGAGGCGGTGAACACTGAAGCTTTCTTT. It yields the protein CASSLEAVNTEAFF.

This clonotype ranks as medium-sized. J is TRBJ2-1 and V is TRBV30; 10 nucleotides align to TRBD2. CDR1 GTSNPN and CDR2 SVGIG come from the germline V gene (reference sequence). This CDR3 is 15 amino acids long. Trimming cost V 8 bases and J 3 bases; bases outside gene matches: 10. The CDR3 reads CAQGLAGVGYNEQFF. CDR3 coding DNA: TGTGCCCAGGGGCTAGCGGGAGTGGGCTACAATGAGCAGTTCTTC.

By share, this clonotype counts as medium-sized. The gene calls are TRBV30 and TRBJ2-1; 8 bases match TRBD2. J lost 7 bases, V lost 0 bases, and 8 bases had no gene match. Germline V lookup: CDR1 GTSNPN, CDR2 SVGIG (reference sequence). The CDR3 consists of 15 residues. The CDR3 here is CAWSVVLAEVNEQFF. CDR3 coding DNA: TGTGCCTGGAGTGTAGTACTAGCGGAGGTAAATGAGCAGTTCTTC.

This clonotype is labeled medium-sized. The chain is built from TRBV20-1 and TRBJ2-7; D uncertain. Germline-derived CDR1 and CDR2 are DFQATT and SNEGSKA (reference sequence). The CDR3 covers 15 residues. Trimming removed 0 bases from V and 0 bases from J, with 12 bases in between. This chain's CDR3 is CSARDFAEDSYEQYF. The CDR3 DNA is TGCAGTGCTAGAGATTTTGCAGAGGACTCCTACGAGCAGTACTTC.

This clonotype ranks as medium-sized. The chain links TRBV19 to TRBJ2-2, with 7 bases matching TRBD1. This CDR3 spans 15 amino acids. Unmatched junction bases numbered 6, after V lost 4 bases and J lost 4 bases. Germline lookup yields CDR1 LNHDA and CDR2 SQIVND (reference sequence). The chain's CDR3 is CASSTTGPATGELFF. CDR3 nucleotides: TGTGCCAGTAGTACGACAGGGCCGGCCACCGGGGAGCTGTTTTTT.

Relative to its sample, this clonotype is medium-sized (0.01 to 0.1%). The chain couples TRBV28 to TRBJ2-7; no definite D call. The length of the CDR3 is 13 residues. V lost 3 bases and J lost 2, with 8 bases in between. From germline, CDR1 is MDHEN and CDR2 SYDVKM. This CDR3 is CASSFLGPYEQYF. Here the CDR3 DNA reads TGTGCCAGCAGTTTCCTGGGCCCCTACGAGCAGTACTTC.

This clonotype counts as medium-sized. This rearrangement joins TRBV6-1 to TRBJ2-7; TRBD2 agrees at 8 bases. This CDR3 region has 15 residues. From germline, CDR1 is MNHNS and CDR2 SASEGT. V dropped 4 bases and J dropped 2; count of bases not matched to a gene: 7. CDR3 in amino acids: CASSVITSGPYEQYF. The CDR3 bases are TGTGCCAGCAGTGTTATTACTAGCGGACCCTACGAGCAGTACTTC.

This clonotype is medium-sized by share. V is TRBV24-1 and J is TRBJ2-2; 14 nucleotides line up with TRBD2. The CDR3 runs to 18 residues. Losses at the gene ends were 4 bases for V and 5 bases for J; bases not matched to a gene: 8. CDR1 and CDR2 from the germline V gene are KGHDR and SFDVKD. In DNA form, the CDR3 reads TGTGCCACCAGTGACGAGGGACTAGCGGGAGTCCGGACCGGGGAGCTGTTTTTT. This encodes CATSDEGLAGVRTGELFF.

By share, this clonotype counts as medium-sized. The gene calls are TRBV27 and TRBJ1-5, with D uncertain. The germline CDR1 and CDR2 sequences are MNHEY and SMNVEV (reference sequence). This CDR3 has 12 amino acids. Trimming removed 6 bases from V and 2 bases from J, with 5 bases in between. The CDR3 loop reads CASRDRNQPQHF. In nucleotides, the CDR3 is TGTGCCAGCAGGGATCGCAATCAGCCCCAGCATTTT.

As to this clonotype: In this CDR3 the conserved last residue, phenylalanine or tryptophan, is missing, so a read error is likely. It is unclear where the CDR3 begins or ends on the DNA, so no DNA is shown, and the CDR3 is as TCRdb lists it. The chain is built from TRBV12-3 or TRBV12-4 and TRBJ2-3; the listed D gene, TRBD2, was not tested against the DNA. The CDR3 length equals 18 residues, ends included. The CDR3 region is CASSPPSDLLANEQYFGP.

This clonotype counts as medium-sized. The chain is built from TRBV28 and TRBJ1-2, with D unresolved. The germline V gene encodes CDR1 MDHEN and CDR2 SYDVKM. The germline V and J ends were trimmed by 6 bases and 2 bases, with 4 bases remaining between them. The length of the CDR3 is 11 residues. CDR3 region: CASRKNYGYTF. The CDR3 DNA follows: TGTGCCAGCAGAAAGAACTATGGCTACACCTTC.

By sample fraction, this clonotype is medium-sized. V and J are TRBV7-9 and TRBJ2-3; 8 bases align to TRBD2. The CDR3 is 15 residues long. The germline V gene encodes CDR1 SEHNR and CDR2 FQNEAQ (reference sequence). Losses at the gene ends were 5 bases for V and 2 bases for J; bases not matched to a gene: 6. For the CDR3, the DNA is TGTGCCAGCAGCGGAACTAGCGGACTCACAGATACGCAGTATTTT. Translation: CASSGTSGLTDTQYF.

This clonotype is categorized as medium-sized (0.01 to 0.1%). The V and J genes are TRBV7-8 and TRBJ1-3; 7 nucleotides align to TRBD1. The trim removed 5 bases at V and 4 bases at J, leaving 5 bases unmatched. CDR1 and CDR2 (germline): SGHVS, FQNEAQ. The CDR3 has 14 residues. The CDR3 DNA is TGTGCCAGCAGCCAGGTGACAGGGGGAAACACCATATATTTT. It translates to CASSQVTGGNTIYF. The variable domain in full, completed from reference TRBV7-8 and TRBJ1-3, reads GAGVSQSPRYKVAKRGQDVALRCDPISGHVSLFWYQQALGQGPEFLTYFQNEAQLDKSGLPSDRFFAERPEGSVSTLKIQRTQQEDSAVYLCASSQVTGGNTIYFGEGSWLTVV.

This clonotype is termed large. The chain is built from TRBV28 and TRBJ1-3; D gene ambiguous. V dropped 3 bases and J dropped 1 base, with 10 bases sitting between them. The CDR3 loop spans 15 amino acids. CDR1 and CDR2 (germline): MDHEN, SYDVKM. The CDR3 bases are TGTGCCAGCAGTTTTACAGTTGGTTCTGGAAACACCATATATTTT. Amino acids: CASSFTVGSGNTIYF.

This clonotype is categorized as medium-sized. CDR3 sequence reads: CASSFWGSQPQHF. CDR3 DNA sequence: TGTGCCAGCAGCTTCTGGGGATCTCAGCCCCAGCATTTT. The chain uses TRBV7-2 and TRBJ1-5; D not certain. The CDR3 contains 13 residues. Germline loops: CDR1 SGHTA, CDR2 FQGNSA. V was shortened by 3 bases and J by 6 bases, with 9 bases between the two germline ends. Supplemented by reference TRBV7-2 and TRBJ1-5, the full variable domain reads GAGVSQSPSNKVTEKGKDVELRCDPISGHTALYWYRQSLGQGLEFLIYFQGNSAPDKSGLPSDRFSAERTGGSVSTLTIQRTQQEDSAVYLCASSFWGSQPQHFGDGTRLSIL.

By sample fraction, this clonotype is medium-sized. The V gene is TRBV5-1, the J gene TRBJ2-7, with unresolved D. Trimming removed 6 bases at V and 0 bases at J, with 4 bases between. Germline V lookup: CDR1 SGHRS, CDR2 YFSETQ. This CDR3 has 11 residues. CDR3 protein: CASIHSYEQYF. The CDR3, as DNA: TGCGCCAGCATCCACTCCTACGAGCAGTACTTC. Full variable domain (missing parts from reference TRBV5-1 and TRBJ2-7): KAGVTQTPRYLIKTRGQQVTLSCSPISGHRSVSWYQQTPGQGLQFLFEYFSETQRNKGNFPGRFSGRQFSNSRSEMNVSTLELGDSALYLCASIHSYEQYFGPGTRLTVT.

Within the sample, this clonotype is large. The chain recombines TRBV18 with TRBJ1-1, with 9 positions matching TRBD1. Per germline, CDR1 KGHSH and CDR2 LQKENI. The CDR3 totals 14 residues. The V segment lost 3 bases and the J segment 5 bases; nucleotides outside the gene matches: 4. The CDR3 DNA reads TGTGCCAGCTCACCGCAGACAGGGGGAACTGAAGCTTTCTTT. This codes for CASSPQTGGTEAFF.

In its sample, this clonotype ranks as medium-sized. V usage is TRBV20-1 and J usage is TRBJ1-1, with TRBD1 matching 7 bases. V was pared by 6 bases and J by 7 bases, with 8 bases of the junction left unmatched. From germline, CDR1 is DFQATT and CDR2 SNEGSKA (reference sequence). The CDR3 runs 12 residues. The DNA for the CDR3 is TGCAGTGCAACCGGGACAGCTATTGAAGCTTTCTTT. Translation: CSATGTAIEAFF.

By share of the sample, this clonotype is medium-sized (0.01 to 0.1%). The CDR3: CSVRGIAGVGRSYEQYF. CDR3 nucleotides: TGCAGCGTTAGGGGTATAGCGGGAGTCGGGCGGTCCTACGAGCAGTACTTC. The chain uses TRBV29-1 and TRBJ2-7; TRBD2 agrees at 9 bases. This CDR3 is 17 amino acids long. V shed 5 bases and J 1 base; nucleotides not matched to a gene: 15. Germline V gives CDR1 SQVTM, CDR2 ANQGSEA.

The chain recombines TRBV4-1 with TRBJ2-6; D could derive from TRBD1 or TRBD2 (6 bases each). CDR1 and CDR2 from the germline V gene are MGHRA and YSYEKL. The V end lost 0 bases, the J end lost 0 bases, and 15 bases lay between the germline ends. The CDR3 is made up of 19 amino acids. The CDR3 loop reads CASSQEGGSLFSGANVLTF. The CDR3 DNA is TGCGCCAGCAGCCAAGAGGGGGGCAGTTTATTCTCTGGGGCCAACGTCCTGACTTTC.